One and the same sample provided the 14 T cell receptor beta chains below, sequenced in a study of technical replicates of blood from a few donors. Some clones are missing from TCRdb's copy, which holds only in-frame ones; the method was immunoSEQ multiplex PCR. The sample lists under 85,000 clones, 95% to 98% occurring once. The sequencing input was T cells isolated from PBMCs. The receptor source for this set is a human donor in good health.

A single count supports this clone. The chain recombines TRBV27 with TRBJ2-2; D is possibly TRBD1 (5 bases). The CDR3 covers 15 residues. The V and J ends lost 2 bases and 1 base respectively, with 8 bases between them. Per germline, CDR1 MNHEY and CDR2 SMNVEV (reference sequence). The CDR3, as DNA: TGTGCCAGCAGTTTAAGGACAAGGAACACCGGGGAGCTGTTTTTT. Translation: CASSLRTRNTGELFF.

V gene TRBV7-2 combines with J gene TRBJ2-5; 9 nucleotides align to TRBD2. V gave up 5 bases and J gave up 4 bases; unmatched junction bases: 8. Germline CDR1 is SGHTA and CDR2 is FQGNSA. The CDR3 is made up of 15 amino acids. CDR3 coding DNA: TGTGCCAGCAGCCCAAACGGCGGGGGGGGAGAGACCCAGTACTTC. It encodes CASSPNGGGGETQYF. The whole variable domain, filled in from reference TRBV7-2 and TRBJ2-5, reads GAGVSQSPSNKVTEKGKDVELRCDPISGHTALYWYRQSLGQGLEFLIYFQGNSAPDKSGLPSDRFSAERTGGSVSTLTIQRTQQEDSAVYLCASSPNGGGGETQYFGPGTRLLVL.

This rearrangement joins TRBV6-6 to TRBJ2-7; TRBD1 is a possible D gene (5 bases). The germline gives CDR1 MNHNY, CDR2 SVGAGI (reference sequence). CDR3 size: 13 residues. V dropped 3 bases and J dropped 2 bases, with 8 bases sitting between them. CDR3 sequence reads: CASSYQGTYEQYF. The CDR3 nucleotides read TGTGCCAGCAGTTATCAGGGTACCTACGAGCAGTACTTC.

The rearrangement uses TRBV15 and TRBJ2-3; 8 bases align to TRBD2. Germline trimming cut 3 bases from V and 4 bases from J; bases unmatched to any gene: 6. This CDR3 spans 15 amino acids. Germline V gene data show CDR1 as LNHNV and CDR2 as YYDKDF (reference sequence). CDR3 in amino acids: CATSRGSGGPDTQYF. CDR3 sequence (DNA): TGTGCCACCAGCAGGGGAAGCGGGGGACCAGATACGCAGTATTTT.

The chain couples TRBV10-3 to TRBJ1-5; D might be TRBD1 (6 bases). Germline loops: CDR1 ENHRY, CDR2 SYGVKD. V lost 4 bases and J 8 bases, leaving 15 bases between the germline ends. This CDR3 spans 14 amino acids. The CDR3 loop is CAISARGAGEPQHF. The CDR3 DNA is TGTGCCATCAGTGCCAGGGGAGCGGGAGAGCCCCAGCATTTT.

The rearrangement joins TRBV6-5 to TRBJ1-2; 9 nucleotides align to TRBD1. Germline V gene sequence: CDR1 MNHEY, CDR2 SVGAGI. This CDR3 comprises 15 residues. The ends lost 7 bases at V and 2 bases at J; junction bases unmatched: 8. The CDR3 coding sequence is TGTGCCAGCAAGGACAGGGACAGGGCGAACTATGGCTACACCTTC. Translation gives CASKDRDRANYGYTF.

As DNA, the CDR3 is TGTGCCAGTACGGACAGGGGGGGTTTTGGGTCTAATGAAAAACTGTTTTTT. Amino acid sequence: CASTDRGGFGSNEKLFF. The rearrangement uses TRBV19 and TRBJ1-4; 10 bases line up with TRBD1. Germline CDR1 is LNHDA and CDR2 is SQIVND (reference sequence). This CDR3 spans 17 amino acids. The junction had 11 bases not matched to a gene; V was cut back by 7 bases and J by 3 bases. Together with reference TRBV19 and TRBJ1-4, the CDR3 gives the full variable domain: DGGITQSPKYLFRKEGQNVTLSCEQNLNHDAMYWYRQDPGQGLRLIYYSQIVNDFQKGDIAEGYSVSREKKESFPLTVTSAQKNPTAFYLCASTDRGGFGSNEKLFFGSGTQLSVL.

The chain has TRBV7-9 and TRBJ2-1; 7 bases are shared with TRBD2. Losses at the gene ends were 3 bases for V and 2 bases for J; bases not matched to a gene: 4. The CDR3 loop spans 15 amino acids. CDR1 and CDR2 (germline): SEHNR, FQNEAQ (reference sequence). For the CDR3, the DNA is TGTGCCAGCAGCTTCCGGGAGGAGGCCTACAATGAGCAGTTCTTC. Encoded protein: CASSFREEAYNEQFF.

V is TRBV9 and J is TRBJ2-2; D unresolved. Germline loops: CDR1 SGDLS, CDR2 YYNGEE. The length of the CDR3 is 14 residues. V dropped 0 bases and J dropped 6 bases, with 9 bases sitting between them. The CDR3, as DNA: TGTGCCAGCAGCGTAGGGTCCGGTGCCGGGGAGCTGTTTTTT. Translated, it gives CASSVGSGAGELFF.

The chain carries TRBV19 and TRBJ2-1; unclear D gene. Trimming removed 2 bases from V and 0 bases from J, with 8 bases in between. Germline lookup yields CDR1 LNHDA and CDR2 SQIVND (reference sequence). CDR3 length: 15 amino acids. The CDR3 nucleotides are TGTGCCAGTAGTATACTTGGTAGCTCCTACAATGAGCAGTTCTTC. Translating it yields CASSILGSSYNEQFF.

This chain connects TRBV27 to TRBJ2-1; TRBD1 matches at 9 bases. CDR3 length: 15 residues. Trimming at V came to 2 bases and at J to 9 bases, leaving 8 bases not matched to a gene. Germline loops: CDR1 MNHEY, CDR2 SMNVEV (reference sequence). CDR3 sequence (DNA): TGTGCCAGCAGTTTAGGACCGGGACAGGGATTTGAGCAGTTCTTC. It translates to CASSLGPGQGFEQFF.

The CDR3 loop reads CASSLNHPSEETQYF. In nucleotides, the CDR3 is TGCGCCAGCAGCTTGAACCACCCGAGTGAAGAGACCCAGTACTTC. The chain recombines TRBV5-1 with TRBJ2-5; D gene unclear. Trimming stripped 1 base from V and 3 bases from J, with 13 bases between. CDR1 is SGHRS and CDR2 is YFSETQ in the germline V gene. The CDR3 consists of 15 residues.

The chain couples TRBV6-5 to TRBJ1-3; a weak D match, TRBD1 (5 bases). The germline gives CDR1 MNHEY, CDR2 SVGAGI. The CDR3 totals 16 residues. With 0 bases removed from V and 0 bases from J, the gap between germline ends came to 9 bases. CDR3 in amino acids: CASSYSSRASGNTIYF. The CDR3 DNA reads as TGTGCCAGCAGTTACTCGAGCAGGGCCTCTGGAAACACCATATATTTT.

The V gene is TRBV6-1, the J gene TRBJ1-5, with a tentative D call TRBD1 (6 bases). Trimming pared 3 bases from V and 0 bases from J, leaving 12 bases between. The length of the CDR3 is 16 residues. Germline lookup yields CDR1 MNHNS and CDR2 SASEGT. The DNA of the CDR3 is TGTGCCAGCAGTGATGTACAGGGCTATAGCAATCAGCCCCAGCATTTT. Residues: CASSDVQGYSNQPQHF.